What follows describes a single TCR beta chain. Its antigen is as yet unknown. The V end was cut by 5 bases, the J end by 3 bases, with 14 bases between. The CDR3 is made up of 14 amino acids. Germline CDR1 MNHEY, CDR2 SMNVEV (reference sequence). CD45RO-negative cells were positively selected for CCR7, leaving out terminally differentiated effector memory CD45RA+ cells. The data were produced by immunoSEQ multiplex PCR, yet TCRdb's version contains in-frame clones alone and is incomplete. The table lists under 2,000,000 clones, about 95% of them singletons. These data come from a study of shared clonotypes between healthy human individuals. Whole-study results and caveats: Rarefaction revealed incomplete sorted-subset sequencing despite large depth. Sharing across four donors was highest in naive CD4 (approximately 5%) and lowest in memory CD8 (approximately 0.4%).

This sequence was found in a man younger than 35 in good health. V gene TRBV27 combines with J gene TRBJ2-7; perhaps TRBD1 as D (6 bases). What was sequenced was naive CD8+ T cells sorted from blood. The CDR3 is CASSPMTGGYEQYF. Here the CDR3 DNA reads TGTGCCAGCAGTCCGATGACAGGCGGCTACGAGCAGTACTTC.